The 13 T cell receptor beta chains below all came from one sample that was sequenced in a study of cytomegalovirus exposure and HLA in healthy donors. Primers included in the PCR were 60 Vbeta and 13 Jbeta primers. Generated by immunoSEQ multiplex PCR, the TCRdb table keeps only in-frame clones and is missing some. Here the sample spans 95,000 to 100,000 clones, about 80% being singletons. The sequenced sample was PBMCs. All receptors derive from a man aged 40-55 years in good health and CMV-seronegative.

The genes are TRBV18 and TRBJ2-7; 11 bases map to TRBD1. V was clipped by 3 bases and J by 4 bases; unmatched bases: 11. This CDR3 has 17 residues. CDR1 KGHSH and CDR2 LQKENI come from the germline V gene. CDR3 DNA sequence: TGTGCCAGCTCACCGATACAGAGGACAGGGGGCGAGTACGAGCAGTACTTC. Protein sequence: CASSPIQRTGGEYEQYF.

The chain is built from TRBV5-4 and TRBJ2-7; D is undetermined. From germline, CDR1 is SGHNT and CDR2 YYREEE (reference sequence). The CDR3 totals 13 residues. Trimming removed 4 bases at V and 0 bases at J, with 8 bases between. The CDR3 sequence is CASSGGSSYEQYF. The CDR3 coding sequence is TGTGCCAGCAGCGGTGGTAGCTCCTACGAGCAGTACTTC.

The gene calls are TRBV18 and TRBJ1-5, with D unresolved. Trimming removed 2 bases at V and 5 bases at J, with 10 bases between. Germline assignment: CDR1 KGHSH and CDR2 LQKENI. CDR3 size: 14 residues. DNA of the CDR3: TGTGCCAGCTCACCAAACGTTCGGGATCAGCCCCAGCATTTT. Protein product: CASSPNVRDQPQHF.

This chain uses TRBV6-6 with TRBJ2-7; D possibly corresponds to TRBD2 (6 bases). This CDR3 spans 14 amino acids. Germline CDR1 MNHNY, CDR2 SVGAGI (reference sequence). Trimming left V 5 bases short and J 5 bases short, with 16 bases between. In DNA form, the CDR3 reads TGTGCCAGCAGTACACCCCCGCCGGGGGACGAGCAGTACGTC. Its translation is CASSTPPPGDEQYV.

The V gene is TRBV6-4, the J gene TRBJ1-1; perhaps TRBD1 as D (6 bases). The CDR3 spans 13 residues. Trimming pared 3 bases from V and 10 bases from J, leaving 15 bases between. Germline loops: CDR1 MRHNA, CDR2 SNTAGT. The CDR3 sequence is CASSDQLGGVAFF. CDR3 DNA: TGTGCCAGCAGTGATCAACTAGGGGGAGTAGCTTTCTTT.

The rearrangement joins TRBV10-3 to TRBJ1-3, with 12 positions matching TRBD1. CDR3 length equals 17 residues. J lost 2 bases, V lost 4 bases, and 6 bases had no gene match. Per germline, CDR1 ENHRY and CDR2 SYGVKD. The DNA for the CDR3 is TGTGCCATCAGTGGGCCGGGACAGGGGGCGCCTGGAAACACCATATATTTT. This translates into CAISGPGQGAPGNTIYF.

The chain combines TRBV7-8 with TRBJ2-7; 10 nucleotides match TRBD2. The junction had 10 bases not matched to a gene; V was cut back by 3 bases and J by 2 bases. Germline assignment: CDR1 SGHVS and CDR2 FQNEAQ. The CDR3 has 17 amino acids. The CDR3 region is CASSFSSGGFTPYEQYV. CDR3 nucleotide sequence: TGTGCCAGCAGCTTCTCTAGCGGGGGATTCACCCCCTACGAGCAGTACGTC.

J is TRBJ2-6 and V is TRBV4-3, with D unclear. V was pared by 0 bases and J by 0 bases, with 15 bases between. The CDR3 loop spans 19 amino acids. Germline V gene lookup returns CDR1 LGHNA and CDR2 YSLEER. The CDR3 here is CASSQDTFLGASGANVLTF. In DNA, the CDR3 is TGCGCCAGCAGCCAAGATACTTTCTTAGGAGCCTCTGGGGCCAACGTCCTGACTTTC.

About this clone: This sample also contains other DNA sequences that code for the same CDR3. The CDR3 DNA is TGTGCCAGCAGTGCACTGACAGGGGGCCTTTCACCCCTCCACTTT. It encodes CASSALTGGLSPLHF. This chain links TRBV28 with TRBJ1-6; 10 bases align to TRBD1. V dropped 5 bases and J dropped 9; count of bases not matched to a gene: 7. Per the germline V gene, CDR1 is MDHEN and CDR2 is SYDVKM. CDR3 size: 15 residues.

This chain links TRBV9 with TRBJ2-5; TRBD1 aligns across 10 bases. CDR3 length equals 15 residues. From germline, CDR1 is SGDLS and CDR2 YYNGEE. J lost 5 bases, V lost 4 bases, and 8 bases had no gene match. In nucleotides, the CDR3 is TGTGCCAGCAGCCCCCGGACAGGGGGTTCGGAGACCCAGTACTTC. Residues: CASSPRTGGSETQYF.

This clone was detected ten times or more. The rearrangement links TRBV7-8 to TRBJ1-2; TRBD1 is a possible D gene (6 bases). The ends were cut back, 5 bases at V and 8 bases at J, with 12 bases in the middle. The CDR3 has 12 residues. Germline CDR1 reads SGHVS; CDR2 reads FQNEAQ. The CDR3 coding sequence is TGTGCCAGCAGCCCAGGACAGAGCGGCTACACCTTC. Translation: CASSPGQSGYTF. Together with reference TRBV7-8 and TRBJ1-2, the CDR3 gives the full variable domain: GAGVSQSPRYKVAKRGQDVALRCDPISGHVSLFWYQQALGQGPEFLTYFQNEAQLDKSGLPSDRFFAERPEGSVSTLKIQRTQQEDSAVYLCASSPGQSGYTFGSGTRLTVV.

This chain links TRBV19 with TRBJ1-1; 10 bases match TRBD1. V lost 5 bases and J lost 3; bases outside the gene matches: 9. This CDR3 has 16 residues. Looked up from germline, CDR1 is LNHDA and CDR2 is SQIVND (reference sequence). CDR3 nucleotides: TGTGCCAGTAGTTCCCGGGACAGGGGATCCGACACTGAAGCTTTCTTT. This translates into CASSSRDRGSDTEAFF.

The rearrangement joins TRBV5-6 to TRBJ1-1, with D possibly TRBD1 on 6 matching bases. The V end was cut by 2 bases, the J end by 0 bases, with 11 bases between. The CDR3 is 15 residues long. Germline values: CDR1 SGHDT, CDR2 YYEEEE. Here the CDR3 reads CASSFLRGMNTEAFF. As DNA, the CDR3 is TGTGCCAGCAGCTTCCTGAGGGGGATGAACACTGAAGCTTTCTTT.